Presented here are 22 T cell receptor beta chains from one specimen sequenced in a study of a mutant IDH1 vaccine in newly diagnosed glioma (dated by TCRdb to the early 2020s). Interpreted using the paper, the time point label stands for: baseline, week 1 (first vaccination visit). The sample's treatment or condition label, in plain terms: pre-vaccination baseline after standard-of-care therapy. The method behind the library was the immunoSEQ multiplex PCR assay. TCRdb obtained this table from immuneACCESS and retained in-frame rearrangements with V and J assigned. These tables miss some clones; where compared with another copy, unresolved V genes account for less than half of the shortfall, and the remainder is unexplained. This sample comprises over 30,000 clones, around 80% of them detected only once. The ten most abundant clones make up roughly 8.6% of the sample. Sample: peripheral blood mononuclear cells (PBMCs), taken from a glioma patient treated with radiotherapy, temozolomide or both. The origin of the receptors is a man between 50 and 59 years old with glioma. Some clones in this sample may be carry-over from other donors' samples.

The CDR3 sequence: CASSAPGQGATGELFF. The CDR3 DNA is TGTGCCAGCAGCGCACCGGGACAGGGCGCCACCGGGGAGCTGTTTTTT. The gene calls are TRBV5-4 and TRBJ2-2, with 9 bases aligning to TRBD1. The CDR3 has 16 amino acids. The V gene end was trimmed by 4 bases and the J gene end by 4 bases; junction bases not matched to a gene: 8. Germline V lookup: CDR1 SGHNT, CDR2 YYREEE (reference sequence). The full variable domain, rest sourced from reference TRBV5-4 and TRBJ2-2, is ETGVTQSPTHLIKTRGQQVTLRCSSQSGHNTVSWYQQALGQGPQFIFQYYREEENGRGNFPPRFSGLQFPNYSSELNVNALELDDSALYLCASSAPGQGATGELFFGEGSRLTVL.

A single count supports this clone. This chain joins TRBV13 and TRBJ2-7, with 7 bases matching TRBD1. The CDR3 spans 14 residues. Unmatched junction bases numbered 6, after V lost 0 bases and J lost 7 bases. The germline CDR1 and CDR2 sequences are PRHDT and FYEKMQ (reference sequence). The CDR3 DNA reads TGTGCCAGCAGCTTAGGAGGGGACAGCCGTGAGCAGTACTTC. It encodes CASSLGGDSREQYF. The whole variable domain, remainder taken from reference TRBV13 and TRBJ2-7, is AAGVIQSPRHLIKEKRETATLKCYPIPRHDTVYWYQQGPGQDPQFLISFYEKMQSDKGSIPDRFSAQQFSDYHSELNMSSLELGDSALYFCASSLGGDSREQYFGPGTRLTVT.

The V and J genes are TRBV14 and TRBJ1-2; no firm D call. Between the trimmed V and J ends, which lost 1 base and 0 bases, there was a span of 6 bases. CDR3 length: 14 residues. Germline CDR1 and CDR2: SGHDN and FVKESK. CDR3 nucleotides: TGTGCCAGCAGCCAAGGCGAAGCTAACTATGGCTACACCTTC. This gives the protein CASSQGEANYGYTF.

The genes are TRBV2 and TRBJ2-3, with a weak D call TRBD1 (6 bases). V lost 6 bases and J lost 3, with 16 bases in between. The germline gives CDR1 SNHLY, CDR2 FYNNEI. The CDR3 contains 15 residues. The CDR3 DNA reads as TGTGCCAGCAGAGCGACAGGAGGTATGACAGATACGCAGTATTTT. Its translation: CASRATGGMTDTQYF. Using reference TRBV2 and TRBJ2-3 for the parts outside the CDR3, the full variable domain is EPEVTQTPSHQVTQMGQEVILRCVPISNHLYFYWYRQILGQKVEFLVSFYNNEISEKSEIFDDQFSVERPDGSNFTLKIRSTKLEDSAMYFCASRATGGMTDTQYFGPGTRLTVL.

Details on this clone: One end of the junction varies from germline; a read error may be responsible. The rearrangement uses TRBV6-1 and TRBJ2-7, with TRBD1 matching over 9 bases. Germline loops: CDR1 MNHNS, CDR2 SASEGT. The CDR3 sequence is 15 residues long. CDR3 protein: CTSGSGTGRPYEQYF. DNA for the CDR3: TGTACCAGCGGCTCCGGGACAGGGAGGCCCTACGAGCAGTACTTC.

In this sample, this clone turned up a few times. This chain connects TRBV4-1 to TRBJ1-1, with D possibly being TRBD1 (5 bases). CDR1 and CDR2 from the germline V gene are MGHRA and YSYEKL. This CDR3 is built from 16 residues. V lost 3 bases and J 2 bases, leaving 16 bases between the germline ends. The CDR3: CASSQLGRTRNTEAFF. CDR3 in DNA: TGCGCCAGCAGCCAGCTCGGCAGGACAAGAAACACTGAAGCTTTCTTT.

V is TRBV18 and J is TRBJ1-1, with 7 bases that match TRBD1. The V gene's germline CDR1 is KGHSH and CDR2 LQKENI. This CDR3 region has 13 residues. V was pared by 5 bases and J by 2 bases, with 2 bases of the junction left unmatched. The DNA for the CDR3 is TGTGCCAGCTCAGGACAGGAAAACACTGAAGCTTTCTTT. Protein sequence: CASSGQENTEAFF. The full variable domain, completed using reference TRBV18 and TRBJ1-1, is NAGVMQNPRHLVRRRGQEARLRCSPMKGHSHVYWYRQLPEEGLKFMVYLQKENIIDESGMPKERFSAEFPKEGPSILRIQQVVRGDSAAYFCASSGQENTEAFFGQGTRLTVV.

V and J are TRBV11-1 and TRBJ2-4, with 7 bases aligning to TRBD1. Germline V CDR1 and CDR2: SGHAT, FQDESV (reference sequence). This CDR3 is 13 amino acids long. V gave up 5 bases and J gave up 9 bases; unmatched junction bases: 7. As DNA, the CDR3 is TGTGCCAGCAGCCCGGGACAGACGGGCATTCAGTACTTC. Residues: CASSPGQTGIQYF.

This clone has a single count. The chain joins TRBV7-2 to TRBJ2-7; D gene uncertain. Germline CDR1 SGHTA, CDR2 FQGNSA. This CDR3 contains 13 residues. The ends were cut back, 7 bases at V and 0 bases at J, with 10 bases in the middle. The CDR3 DNA follows: TGTGCCAGCACCCTCTCTACCTCCTACGAGCAGTACTTC. It codes for CASTLSTSYEQYF. The variable domain in full, completed from reference TRBV7-2 and TRBJ2-7, reads GAGVSQSPSNKVTEKGKDVELRCDPISGHTALYWYRQSLGQGLEFLIYFQGNSAPDKSGLPSDRFSAERTGGSVSTLTIQRTQQEDSAVYLCASTLSTSYEQYFGPGTRLTVT.

This chain connects TRBV5-1 to TRBJ2-7; 11 nucleotides align to TRBD1. The V and J ends lost 4 bases and 7 bases, in that order; junction bases with no gene match: 7. Germline CDR1 is SGHRS and CDR2 is YFSETQ. The CDR3 consists of 14 residues. For the CDR3, the DNA is TGCGCCAGCAGCGCGGGACAGGGGGTGGTAGAGCAGTACTTC. As protein: CASSAGQGVVEQYF. Looking up the rest from reference TRBV5-1 and TRBJ2-7 gives the full variable domain: KAGVTQTPRYLIKTRGQQVTLSCSPISGHRSVSWYQQTPGQGLQFLFEYFSETQRNKGNFPGRFSGRQFSNSRSEMNVSTLELGDSALYLCASSAGQGVVEQYFGPGTRLTVT.

This rearrangement joins TRBV7-9 to TRBJ1-5; a possible D gene is TRBD1 (6 bases). Germline V gene data show CDR1 as SEHNR and CDR2 as FQNEAQ (reference sequence). The V end lost 5 bases, the J end lost 4 bases, and 18 bases lay between the germline ends. This CDR3 has 16 residues. DNA for the CDR3: TGTGCCAGCAGCCTTGGGTTTGGGACAAGTAATCAGCCCCAGCATTTT. Translating gives CASSLGFGTSNQPQHF.

This clone turned up a few times. The chain joins TRBV30 to TRBJ1-5; TRBD1 matches 8 bases. The V gene end was trimmed by 0 bases and the J gene end by 7 bases; junction bases not matched to a gene: 2. Germline V gives CDR1 GTSNPN, CDR2 SVGIG (reference sequence). CDR3 length: 13 residues. The DNA for the CDR3 is TGTGCCTGGAGTGTACGACAGGGGCAGCCCCAGCATTTT. Its protein product is CAWSVRQGQPQHF.

The rearrangement joins TRBV9 to TRBJ2-7, with TRBD1 identical over 9 bases. The V and J ends lost 0 bases and 2 bases, in that order; junction bases with no gene match: 3. The CDR3 consists of 15 residues. Germline CDR1 reads SGDLS; CDR2 reads YYNGEE. CDR3 sequence (DNA): TGTGCCAGCAGCGTAGGGACAGGGGTCGCCTACGAGCAGTACTTC. Translating gives CASSVGTGVAYEQYF.

The V call is TRBV30, the J call TRBJ1-5, with no clear D. Looked up from germline, CDR1 is GTSNPN and CDR2 is SVGIG (reference sequence). V lost 2 bases, J lost 4 bases, and 12 bases lay in between. The CDR3 runs to 14 residues. The CDR3 DNA is TGTGCCTGGAGTCTAGGGAGTATGAATCAGCCCCAGCATTTT. It encodes CAWSLGSMNQPQHF.

CDR3 protein: CASSQEAGRTYEQYF. The CDR3, as DNA: TGTGCCAGCAGCCAAGAGGCCGGCAGGACCTACGAGCAGTACTTC. The chain has TRBV14 and TRBJ2-7; D is unclear. The ends were cut back, 0 bases at V and 2 bases at J, with 11 bases in the middle. This CDR3 is built from 15 residues. Germline V gives CDR1 SGHDN, CDR2 FVKESK.

The chain links TRBV15 to TRBJ1-1; D gene ambiguous. There are 17 residues in the CDR3. V lost 10 bases and J 0 bases, leaving 24 bases between the germline ends. Germline V gene lookup returns CDR1 LNHNV and CDR2 YYDKDF (reference sequence). The CDR3 reads CAIRVWNRRNMNTEAFF. The DNA of the CDR3 is TGTGCCATTAGGGTATGGAACAGACGGAACATGAACACTGAAGCTTTCTTT.

This chain connects TRBV19 to TRBJ1-5; D is unresolved. This CDR3 contains 15 residues. CDR1 and CDR2 (germline): LNHDA, SQIVND (reference sequence). Trimming left V 7 bases short and J 6 bases short, with 19 bases between. CDR3 nucleotides: TGTGCCAGTACTGCGGGCCCTTCTTTAGCTCAGCCCCAGCATTTT. Protein product: CASTAGPSLAQPQHF.

This clone was seen only once. This sequence joins TRBV2 and TRBJ2-5; 9 bases are a match to TRBD2. Germline V gene sequence: CDR1 SNHLY, CDR2 FYNNEI. V dropped 5 bases and J dropped 4; count of bases not matched to a gene: 5. This CDR3 is 14 amino acids long. The CDR3: CASSPGLAVETQYF. Written as DNA, the CDR3 is TGTGCCAGCAGTCCGGGACTAGCTGTAGAGACCCAGTACTTC.

This clone was observed a single time. The CDR3, as DNA: TGTGCCAGCAGCTTGGGGGACAGGGCCCAGCCCCAGCATTTT. Encoded protein: CASSLGDRAQPQHF. The V gene is TRBV7-9, the J gene TRBJ1-5; TRBD1 matches 9 bases. V lost 3 bases, J lost 7 bases, and 4 bases stayed unmatched. CDR3 size: 14 residues. In germline, CDR1 is SEHNR, CDR2 FQNEAQ (reference sequence).

The J gene is TRBJ2-3, the V gene TRBV7-8; 11 nucleotides match TRBD2. Losses at the gene ends were 4 bases for V and 0 bases for J; bases not matched to a gene: 3. Germline V gene sequence: CDR1 SGHVS, CDR2 FQNEAQ. The CDR3 length is 16 residues. CDR3 nucleotide sequence: TGTGCCAGCAGCTCCCCTAGCGGGAGGAGCACAGATACGCAGTATTTT. As protein: CASSSPSGRSTDTQYF.

Judged by abundance, this clone is large (0.1 to 1%). The rearrangement links TRBV20-1 to TRBJ2-7, with unresolved D. The V end lost 1 base, the J end lost 3 bases, and 4 bases lay between the germline ends. The CDR3 is 11 amino acids. The germline V gene encodes CDR1 DFQATT and CDR2 SNEGSKA (reference sequence). For the CDR3, the DNA is TGCAGTGCTAGAGGGGACTACGAGCAGTACTTC. It yields the protein CSARGDYEQYF.

The chain combines TRBV5-6 with TRBJ1-4; TRBD1 is a possible D gene (5 bases). The CDR3 consists of 15 residues. CDR1 SGHDT and CDR2 YYEEEE come from the germline V gene. The V and J ends lost 2 bases and 3 bases respectively, with 11 bases between them. DNA of the CDR3: TGTGCCAGCAGCTTCGTCGGGGCTGCTAATGAAAAACTGTTTTTT. It specifies CASSFVGAANEKLFF.